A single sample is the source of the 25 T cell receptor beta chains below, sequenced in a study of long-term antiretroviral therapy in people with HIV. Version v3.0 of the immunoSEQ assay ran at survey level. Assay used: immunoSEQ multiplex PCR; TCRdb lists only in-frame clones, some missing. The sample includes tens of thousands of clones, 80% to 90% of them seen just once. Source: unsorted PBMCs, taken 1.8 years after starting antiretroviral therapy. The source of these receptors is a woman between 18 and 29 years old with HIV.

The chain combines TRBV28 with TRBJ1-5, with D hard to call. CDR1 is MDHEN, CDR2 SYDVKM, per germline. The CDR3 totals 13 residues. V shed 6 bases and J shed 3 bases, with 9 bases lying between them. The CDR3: CASRKDANQPQHF. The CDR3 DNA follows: TGTGCCAGCAGGAAAGATGCCAATCAGCCCCAGCATTTT.

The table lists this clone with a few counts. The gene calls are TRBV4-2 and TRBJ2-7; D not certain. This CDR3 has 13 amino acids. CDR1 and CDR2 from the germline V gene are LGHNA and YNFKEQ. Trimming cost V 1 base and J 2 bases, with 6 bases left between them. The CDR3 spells CASSQGGTYEQYF. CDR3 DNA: TGTGCCAGCAGCCAAGGGGGTACCTACGAGCAGTACTTC.

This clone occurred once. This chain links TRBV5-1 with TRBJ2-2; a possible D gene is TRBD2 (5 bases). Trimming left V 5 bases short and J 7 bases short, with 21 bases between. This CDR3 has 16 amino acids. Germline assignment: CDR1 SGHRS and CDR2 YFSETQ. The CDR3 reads CASRAPEDEHVGELFF. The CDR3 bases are TGCGCCAGCAGGGCCCCGGAGGATGAGCATGTCGGGGAGCTGTTTTTT.

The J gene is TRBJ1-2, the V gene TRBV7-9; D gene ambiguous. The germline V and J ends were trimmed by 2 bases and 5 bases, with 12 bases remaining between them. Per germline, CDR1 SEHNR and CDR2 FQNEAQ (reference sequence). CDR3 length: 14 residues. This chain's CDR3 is CASSLSEGLYGYTF. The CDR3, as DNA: TGTGCCAGCAGCTTATCCGAGGGTTTATATGGCTACACCTTC.

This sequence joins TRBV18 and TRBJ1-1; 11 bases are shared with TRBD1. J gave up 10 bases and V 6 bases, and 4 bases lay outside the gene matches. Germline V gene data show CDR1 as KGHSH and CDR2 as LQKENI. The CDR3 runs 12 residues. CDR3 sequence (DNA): TGTGCCAGCTCGCCGGACAGGGGGCGAGCTTTCTTT. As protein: CASSPDRGRAFF. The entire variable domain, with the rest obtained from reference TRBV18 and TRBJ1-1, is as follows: NAGVMQNPRHLVRRRGQEARLRCSPMKGHSHVYWYRQLPEEGLKFMVYLQKENIIDESGMPKERFSAEFPKEGPSILRIQQVVRGDSAAYFCASSPDRGRAFFGQGTRLTVV.

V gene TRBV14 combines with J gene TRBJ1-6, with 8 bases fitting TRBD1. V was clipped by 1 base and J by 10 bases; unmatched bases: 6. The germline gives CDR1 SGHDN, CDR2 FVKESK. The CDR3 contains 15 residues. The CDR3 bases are TGTGCCAGCAGCCAAGTCTCAGGGGGCCACTCACCCCTCCACTTT. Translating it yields CASSQVSGGHSPLHF. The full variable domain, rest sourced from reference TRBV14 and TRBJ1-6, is EAGVTQFPSHSVIEKGQTVTLRCDPISGHDNLYWYRRVMGKEIKFLLHFVKESKQDESGMPNNRFLAERTGGTYSTLKVQPAELEDSGVYFCASSQVSGGHSPLHFGNGTRLTVT.

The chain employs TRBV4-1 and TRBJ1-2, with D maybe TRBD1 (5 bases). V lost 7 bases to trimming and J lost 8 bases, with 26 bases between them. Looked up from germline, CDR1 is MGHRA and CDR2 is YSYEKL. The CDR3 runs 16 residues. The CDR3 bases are TGCGCCAGCACCGAAGACAATCATTGGGGGGTAGGAGGCTACACCTTC. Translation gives CASTEDNHWGVGGYTF.

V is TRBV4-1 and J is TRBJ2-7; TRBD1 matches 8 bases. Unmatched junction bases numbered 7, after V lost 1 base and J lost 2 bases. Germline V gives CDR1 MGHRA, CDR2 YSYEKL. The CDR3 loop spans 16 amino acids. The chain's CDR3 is CASSQVGTGGTYEQYF. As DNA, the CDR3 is TGCGCCAGCAGCCAAGTAGGCACAGGGGGGACCTACGAGCAGTACTTC.

CDR3 sequence: CASSHQGVETQYF. CDR3 sequence (DNA): TGTGCCAGCAGTCACCAGGGGGTTGAGACCCAGTACTTC. The V call is TRBV28, the J call TRBJ2-5, with 7 positions matching TRBD1. V shed 5 bases and J 5 bases; nucleotides not matched to a gene: 5. Germline lookup yields CDR1 MDHEN and CDR2 SYDVKM. CDR3 length: 13 residues.

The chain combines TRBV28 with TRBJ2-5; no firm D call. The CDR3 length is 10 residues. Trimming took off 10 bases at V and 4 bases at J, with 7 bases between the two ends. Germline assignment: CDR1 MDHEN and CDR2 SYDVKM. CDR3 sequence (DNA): TGTGCCACTGGGATAGAGACCCAGTACTTC. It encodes CATGIETQYF.

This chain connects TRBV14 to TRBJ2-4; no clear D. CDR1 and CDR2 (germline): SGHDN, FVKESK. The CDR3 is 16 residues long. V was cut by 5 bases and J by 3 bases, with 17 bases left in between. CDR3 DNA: TGTGCCAGCAGCTTAACTGGGGATTTGGTCAAAAACATTCAGTACTTC. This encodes CASSLTGDLVKNIQYF. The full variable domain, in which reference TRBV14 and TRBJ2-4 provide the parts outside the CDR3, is EAGVTQFPSHSVIEKGQTVTLRCDPISGHDNLYWYRRVMGKEIKFLLHFVKESKQDESGMPNNRFLAERTGGTYSTLKVQPAELEDSGVYFCASSLTGDLVKNIQYFGAGTRLSVL.

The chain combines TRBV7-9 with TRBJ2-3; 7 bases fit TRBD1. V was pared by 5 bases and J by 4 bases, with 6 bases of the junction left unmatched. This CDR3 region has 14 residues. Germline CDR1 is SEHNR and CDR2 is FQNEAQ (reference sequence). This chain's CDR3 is CASSGRGSPDTQYF. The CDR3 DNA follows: TGTGCCAGCAGCGGCAGGGGGTCCCCAGATACGCAGTATTTT.

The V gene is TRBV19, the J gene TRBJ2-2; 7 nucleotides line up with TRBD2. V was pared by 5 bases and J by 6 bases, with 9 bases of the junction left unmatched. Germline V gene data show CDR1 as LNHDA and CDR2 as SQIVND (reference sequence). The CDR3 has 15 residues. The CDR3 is CASSQWGGEAGELFF. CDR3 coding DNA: TGTGCCAGTAGTCAATGGGGGGGTGAGGCCGGGGAGCTGTTTTTT.

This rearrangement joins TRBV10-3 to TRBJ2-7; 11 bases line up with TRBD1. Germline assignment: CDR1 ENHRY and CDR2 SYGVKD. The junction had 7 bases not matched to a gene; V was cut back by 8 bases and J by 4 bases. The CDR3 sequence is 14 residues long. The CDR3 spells CAILERDRGYEQYF. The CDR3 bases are TGTGCCATCCTAGAACGGGACAGGGGGTACGAGCAGTACTTC.

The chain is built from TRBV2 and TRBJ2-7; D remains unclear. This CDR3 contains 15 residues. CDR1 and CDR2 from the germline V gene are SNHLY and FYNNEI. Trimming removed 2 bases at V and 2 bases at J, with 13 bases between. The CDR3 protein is CASSEIGQGTYEQYF. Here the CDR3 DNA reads TGTGCCAGCAGTGAAATAGGGCAAGGGACCTACGAGCAGTACTTC.

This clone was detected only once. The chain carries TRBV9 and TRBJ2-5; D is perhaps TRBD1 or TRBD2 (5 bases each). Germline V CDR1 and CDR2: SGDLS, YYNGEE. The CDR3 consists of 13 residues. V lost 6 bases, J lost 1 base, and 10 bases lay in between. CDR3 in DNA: TGTGCCAGCACCCGGGGCCCCCAAGAGACCCAGTACTTC. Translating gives CASTRGPQETQYF.

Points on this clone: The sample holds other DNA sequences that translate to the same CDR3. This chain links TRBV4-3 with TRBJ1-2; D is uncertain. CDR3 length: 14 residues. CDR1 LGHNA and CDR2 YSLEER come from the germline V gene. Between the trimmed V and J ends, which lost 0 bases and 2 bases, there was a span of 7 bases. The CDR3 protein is CASSQDWGNYGYTF. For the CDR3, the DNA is TGCGCCAGCAGCCAAGATTGGGGAAACTATGGCTACACCTTC.

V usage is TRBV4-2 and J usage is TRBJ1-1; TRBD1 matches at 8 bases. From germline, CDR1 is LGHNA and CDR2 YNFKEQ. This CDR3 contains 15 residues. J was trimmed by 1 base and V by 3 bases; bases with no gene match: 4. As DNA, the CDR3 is TGTGCCAGCAGCCAGACCGGGACAGGGAACACTGAAGCTTTCTTT. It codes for CASSQTGTGNTEAFF.

Here the CDR3 reads CASSSQGQSNQPQHF. In DNA form, the CDR3 reads TGTGCCAGCAGCTCCCAGGGTCAGAGCAATCAGCCCCAGCATTTT. The V gene is TRBV7-2, the J gene TRBJ1-5; D is possibly TRBD1 (5 bases). The CDR3 contains 15 residues. Deletions cut 4 bases from V and 1 base from J, with 11 bases between. CDR1 and CDR2 from the germline V gene are SGHTA and FQGNSA.

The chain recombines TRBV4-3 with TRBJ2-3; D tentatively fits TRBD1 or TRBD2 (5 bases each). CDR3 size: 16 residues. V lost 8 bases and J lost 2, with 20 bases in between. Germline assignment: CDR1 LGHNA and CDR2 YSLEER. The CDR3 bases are TGCGCCAGCTCCGATAGCGCTCCGGGGCCCACAGATACGCAGTATTTT. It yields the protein CASSDSAPGPTDTQYF.

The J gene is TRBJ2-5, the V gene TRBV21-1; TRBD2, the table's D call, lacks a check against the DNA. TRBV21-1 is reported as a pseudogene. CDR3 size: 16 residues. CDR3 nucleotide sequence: TGTGCCAGCAGCAACTGTAGCGGGAGGGCCCGAGAGACCCAGTACTTC. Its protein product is CASSNCSGRARETQYF.

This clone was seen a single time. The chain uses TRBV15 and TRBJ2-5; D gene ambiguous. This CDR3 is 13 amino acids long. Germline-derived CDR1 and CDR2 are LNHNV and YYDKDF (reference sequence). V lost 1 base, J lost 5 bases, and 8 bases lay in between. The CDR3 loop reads CATSRGAGETQYF. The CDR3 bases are TGTGCCACCAGCAGAGGTGCTGGGGAGACCCAGTACTTC.

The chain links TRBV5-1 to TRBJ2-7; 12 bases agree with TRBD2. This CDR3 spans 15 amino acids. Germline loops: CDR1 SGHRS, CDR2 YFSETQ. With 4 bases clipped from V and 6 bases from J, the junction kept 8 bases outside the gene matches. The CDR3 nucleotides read TGCGCCAGCAGCCCGCGACTAGCGGGAGCTATCGAGCAGTACTTC. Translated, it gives CASSPRLAGAIEQYF.

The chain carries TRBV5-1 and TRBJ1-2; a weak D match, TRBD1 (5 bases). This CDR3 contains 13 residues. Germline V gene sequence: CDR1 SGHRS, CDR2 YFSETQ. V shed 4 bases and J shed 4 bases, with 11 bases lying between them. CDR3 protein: CASSRGAIYGYTF. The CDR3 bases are TGCGCCAGCAGCCGCGGGGCGATCTATGGCTACACCTTC.

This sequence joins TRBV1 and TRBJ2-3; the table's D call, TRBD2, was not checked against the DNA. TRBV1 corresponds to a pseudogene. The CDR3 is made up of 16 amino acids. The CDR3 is CTKPQPGWRESDTQYF. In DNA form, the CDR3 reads TGCACCAAACCTCAGCCAGGGTGGCGGGAGTCAGATACGCAGTATTTT.